A single sample gave rise to the 22 T cell receptor beta chains below, sequenced in a study of shared clonotypes between healthy human individuals (dated by TCRdb to the early 2020s). Preparation of the library involved the immunoSEQ multiplex PCR assay. TCRdb stores this immuneACCESS table with in-frame sequences only. Part of the clones is absent; in the studies checked, under half of the shortfall reflects unresolved V genes, and no reason is known for the rest. The sample yields 2,500,000 or so clones; 80% to 95% were counted once. Roughly 0.39% of the sample goes to the ten largest clones. Material for sequencing was naive CD4+ T cells from PBMCs. The sample's cell subset or site label is to be understood as: CD45RA+ positively selected. The receptors derive from a man between 18 and 29 years old in good health. Some clones in this sample may be carry-over from other donors' samples.

This rearrangement joins TRBV14 to TRBJ2-7, with TRBD2 matching 10 bases. Losses at the gene ends were 4 bases for V and 11 bases for J; bases not matched to a gene: 8. Germline V CDR1 and CDR2: SGHDN, FVKESK. This CDR3 comprises 13 residues. CDR3 sequence: CASSPYTGTSEYF. Here the CDR3 DNA reads TGTGCCAGCAGCCCTTACACCGGGACTAGCGAGTACTTC.

The gene calls are TRBV28 and TRBJ2-5; unclear D gene. CDR1 and CDR2 from the germline V gene are MDHEN and SYDVKM. This CDR3 comprises 14 residues. V lost 4 bases, J lost 7 bases, and 16 bases lay in between. CDR3 loop: CASSYPLSRRTQYF. In DNA form, the CDR3 reads TGTGCCAGCAGTTATCCGCTCTCCCGGAGGACCCAGTACTTC.

This clone was detected only once. This rearrangement joins TRBV2 to TRBJ2-3, with D maybe TRBD2 (6 bases). This CDR3 spans 14 amino acids. V was pared by 3 bases and J by 6 bases, with 13 bases between. Germline-derived CDR1 and CDR2 are SNHLY and FYNNEI. The CDR3 is CASSDSGSGDTQYF. Written as DNA, the CDR3 is TGTGCCAGCAGTGACTCCGGGAGTGGTGATACGCAGTATTTT.

On this clone: The same CDR3 also results from other DNA sequences found in this sample. This chain links TRBV2 with TRBJ2-5, with 8 bases fitting TRBD1. The CDR3 has 13 amino acids. Germline CDR1 SNHLY, CDR2 FYNNEI. V shed 3 bases, J shed 5 bases, and the junction held 2 bases outside the gene matches. The CDR3 sequence is CASSDRGRETQYF. As DNA, the CDR3 is TGTGCCAGCAGTGACAGGGGGCGGGAGACCCAGTACTTC.

The chain is built from TRBV10-3 and TRBJ1-5; 11 positions agree with TRBD1. There are 15 residues in the CDR3. Germline CDR1 ENHRY, CDR2 SYGVKD. J gave up 3 bases and V 6 bases, and 4 bases lay outside the gene matches. The DNA for the CDR3 is TGTGCCATCAGCGGGACAGGGGGGAACAATCAGCCCCAGCATTTT. Protein: CAISGTGGNNQPQHF.

The gene calls are TRBV28 and TRBJ2-3, with TRBD2 as a possible D gene (6 bases). Trimming took 4 bases from V and 7 from J, leaving 18 bases between them. Germline values: CDR1 MDHEN, CDR2 SYDVKM. There are 15 residues in the CDR3. The CDR3 region has the DNA TGTGCCAGCAGTTGGGGAGGAGACTACACTAATACGCAGTATTTT. Encoded protein: CASSWGGDYTNTQYF.

This chain connects TRBV25-1 to TRBJ2-7, with D perhaps matching TRBD1 or TRBD2 (5 bases each). Germline CDR1 MGHDK, CDR2 SYGVNS. Trimming took 6 bases from V and 6 from J, leaving 15 bases between them. There are 13 residues in the CDR3. This CDR3 reads CASRGDILREQYF. The CDR3 coding sequence is TGTGCCAGCAGGGGGGATATCCTACGCGAGCAGTACTTC.

This clone was counted only a few times. V usage is TRBV10-2 and J usage is TRBJ1-1; weak D call: TRBD1 (6 bases). V lost 6 bases and J 0 bases, leaving 11 bases between the germline ends. This CDR3 comprises 14 residues. Germline lookup yields CDR1 WSHSY and CDR2 SAAADI. This CDR3 is CASRHREMNTEAFF. The CDR3 DNA is TGCGCCAGCAGACACAGGGAAATGAACACTGAAGCTTTCTTT.

This clone was recorded only once. V gene TRBV28 combines with J gene TRBJ2-7, with TRBD1 identical over 9 bases. V shed 5 bases and J 5 bases; nucleotides not matched to a gene: 10. The CDR3 totals 15 residues. Germline CDR1 is MDHEN and CDR2 is SYDVKM. CDR3 sequence reads: CASSGTGRFVHEQYF. The CDR3 nucleotides read TGTGCCAGCAGTGGGACAGGGAGATTCGTCCACGAGCAGTACTTC.

The rearrangement uses TRBV20-1 and TRBJ2-5, with a weak D call TRBD1 (6 bases). Germline CDR1 reads DFQATT; CDR2 reads SNEGSKA (reference sequence). Trimming took off 4 bases at V and 4 bases at J, with 7 bases between the two ends. The CDR3 has 11 residues. CDR3 sequence: CSAMDRETQYF. The DNA for the CDR3 is TGCAGTGCTATGGACAGAGAGACCCAGTACTTC.

The chain combines TRBV4-1 with TRBJ2-2, with 8 bases aligning to TRBD2. The CDR3 sequence is 18 residues long. V shed 6 bases and J 5 bases; nucleotides not matched to a gene: 17. Germline V lookup: CDR1 MGHRA, CDR2 YSYEKL. In DNA form, the CDR3 reads TGCGCCAGCAGACCAACCCCTGTGGCGGGAGGACGTACCGGGGAGCTGTTTTTT. Protein product: CASRPTPVAGGRTGELFF.

Remarks on this clone: Other DNA sequences from this sample encode an identical CDR3 as well. This chain links TRBV5-1 with TRBJ1-2; a weak D match, TRBD1 (5 bases). There are 14 residues in the CDR3. The ends were cut back, 4 bases at V and 2 bases at J, with 12 bases in the middle. Germline V lookup: CDR1 SGHRS, CDR2 YFSETQ. Written as DNA, the CDR3 is TGCGCCAGCAGCCCCGCGGGGGACAACTATGGCTACACCTTC. This codes for CASSPAGDNYGYTF.

This chain links TRBV7-9 with TRBJ1-2, with 7 bases aligning to TRBD1. CDR1 is SEHNR and CDR2 is FQNEAQ in the germline V gene (reference sequence). The CDR3 totals 14 residues. V lost 5 bases to trimming and J lost 4 bases; unmatched junction nucleotides: 7. CDR3 amino acids: CASSPTQGGYGYTF. The CDR3 nucleotides are TGTGCCAGCAGCCCGACCCAGGGGGGCTATGGCTACACCTTC.

The chain carries TRBV5-1 and TRBJ2-7, with 7 bases identical to TRBD1. The V gene end was trimmed by 1 base and the J gene end by 9 bases; junction bases not matched to a gene: 19. This CDR3 has 17 residues. In germline, CDR1 is SGHRS, CDR2 YFSETQ. The CDR3 DNA reads TGCGCCAGCAGCTTGCCCCTAGCCGGGACAGCCCTCCAGGGGCAGTACTTC. It translates to CASSLPLAGTALQGQYF.

As regards this clone: Within the sample, other DNA sequences also encode this same CDR3. V is TRBV18 and J is TRBJ1-2; possible D gene TRBD1, 6 bases. The CDR3 runs 14 residues. Germline CDR1 and CDR2: KGHSH and LQKENI. Trimming removed 2 bases from V and 0 bases from J, with 7 bases in between. Here the CDR3 DNA reads TGTGCCAGCTCACCAGGACAGACTAACTATGGCTACACCTTC. Protein sequence: CASSPGQTNYGYTF.

This chain connects TRBV28 to TRBJ1-4, with a possible D match to TRBD1 (5 bases). V lost 5 bases and J lost 7, with 17 bases in between. The germline V gene encodes CDR1 MDHEN and CDR2 SYDVKM. This CDR3 spans 15 amino acids. The chain's CDR3 is CASSRSGGEGEKLFF. The CDR3 DNA is TGTGCCAGCAGTCGCTCGGGGGGAGAAGGTGAAAAACTGTTTTTT.

The chain links TRBV5-1 to TRBJ2-7; TRBD2 agrees at 8 bases. Germline CDR1 SGHRS, CDR2 YFSETQ. V dropped 1 base and J dropped 5; count of bases not matched to a gene: 5. The CDR3 is made up of 14 amino acids. As DNA, the CDR3 is TGCGCCAGCAGCTTGAGAAGCGGGAGCAACGAGCAGTACTTC. This gives the protein CASSLRSGSNEQYF.

This chain connects TRBV5-4 to TRBJ2-1; 12 nucleotides line up with TRBD2. The CDR3 runs 15 residues. V was pared by 1 base and J by 6 bases, with 2 bases of the junction left unmatched. Looked up from germline, CDR1 is SGHNT and CDR2 is YYREEE (reference sequence). The CDR3 nucleotides are TGTGCCAGCAGCTTGTCTAGCGGGAGGGCCAATGAGCAGTTCTTC. Its translation: CASSLSSGRANEQFF.

The chain carries TRBV18 and TRBJ2-4, with D perhaps matching TRBD2 (5 bases). V lost 6 bases to trimming and J lost 0 bases, with 12 bases between them. This CDR3 has 15 residues. Germline CDR1 reads KGHSH; CDR2 reads LQKENI. CDR3 amino acids: CASSGANLAKNIQYF. In DNA, the CDR3 is TGTGCCAGCTCGGGAGCGAACCTAGCCAAAAACATTCAGTACTTC.

The chain links TRBV30 to TRBJ2-2, with 8 bases matching TRBD2. Losses at the gene ends were 3 bases for V and 6 bases for J; bases not matched to a gene: 6. CDR1 is GTSNPN and CDR2 is SVGIG in the germline V gene (reference sequence). CDR3 length: 14 amino acids. As DNA, the CDR3 is TGTGCCTGGAGCCTTGGACTAGCAGCCGGGGAGCTGTTTTTT. This codes for CAWSLGLAAGELFF.

In regard to this clone: This same CDR3 is encoded by further DNA sequences in the sample. The chain has TRBV5-1 and TRBJ2-7, with D maybe TRBD2 (5 bases). The CDR3 has 12 residues. Germline CDR1 SGHRS, CDR2 YFSETQ. V was shortened by 0 bases and J by 6 bases, with 7 bases between the two germline ends. Here the CDR3 reads CASSLEAGEQYF. CDR3 nucleotides: TGCGCCAGCAGCTTGGAGGCGGGCGAGCAGTACTTC.

J is TRBJ2-1 and V is TRBV7-2, with 12 bases identical to TRBD2. CDR1 SGHTA and CDR2 FQGNSA come from the germline V gene. V was clipped by 7 bases and J by 8 bases; unmatched bases: 6. The CDR3 runs to 14 residues. CDR3 amino acids: CASKTSGSFDEQFF. DNA for the CDR3: TGTGCCAGCAAGACTAGCGGGAGCTTCGATGAGCAGTTCTTC. The complete variable domain, with remaining parts taken from reference TRBV7-2 and TRBJ2-1, reads GAGVSQSPSNKVTEKGKDVELRCDPISGHTALYWYRQSLGQGLEFLIYFQGNSAPDKSGLPSDRFSAERTGGSVSTLTIQRTQQEDSAVYLCASKTSGSFDEQFFGPGTRLTVL.